This T cell receptor beta chain appears in the sequencing data of a study of cytomegalovirus exposure and HLA in healthy donors. Looking at the study overall: Among around 200 million T cells, an earlier analysis found 120 million or so unique TCR beta sequences.

General observations from the study: Data from an earlier analysis indicated that most TCR beta V segments were productive either about 90% or about 30% of the time. Upon later analysis, TCR association rates were observed to vary by HLA locus, being highest for DRB1 and lowest for HLA-C. A likely sequencing artifact accounted for one observed cluster of highly shared sequence variants.

As to this clone: Antigen: not known.

PCR amplification relied on 60 Vbeta primers (plus 13 Jbeta primers). The protocol was immunoSEQ multiplex PCR, while the TCRdb copy is restricted to in-frame clones and leaves out a portion. The data hold about 100,000 clones, with around 85% observed a single time. Between the trimmed V and J ends, which lost 4 bases and 0 bases, there was a span of 12 bases. This CDR3 has 15 residues. Germline values: CDR1 MGHRA, CDR2 YSYEKL. This receptor was obtained from a man aged 35 to 55 in good health and CMV-seropositive. Material: PBMCs. This chain links TRBV4-1 with TRBJ1-2; no clear D. Written as DNA, the CDR3 is TGCGCCAGCAGCCCCCGTGAGGGAGCTAACTATGGCTACACCTTC. Its protein product is CASSPREGANYGYTF.